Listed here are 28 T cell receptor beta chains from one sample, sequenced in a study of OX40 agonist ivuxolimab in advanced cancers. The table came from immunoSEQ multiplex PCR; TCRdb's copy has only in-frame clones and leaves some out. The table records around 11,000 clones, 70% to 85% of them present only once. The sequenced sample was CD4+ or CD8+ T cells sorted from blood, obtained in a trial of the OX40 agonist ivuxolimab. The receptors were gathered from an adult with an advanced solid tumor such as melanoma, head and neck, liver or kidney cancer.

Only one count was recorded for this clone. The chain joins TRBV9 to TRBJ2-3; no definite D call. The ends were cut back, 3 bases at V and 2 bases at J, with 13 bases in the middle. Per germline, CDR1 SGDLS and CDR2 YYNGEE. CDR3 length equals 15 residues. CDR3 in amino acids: CASSEEQRSTDTQYF. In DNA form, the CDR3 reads TGTGCCAGCAGCGAGGAGCAGAGATCCACAGATACGCAGTATTTT.

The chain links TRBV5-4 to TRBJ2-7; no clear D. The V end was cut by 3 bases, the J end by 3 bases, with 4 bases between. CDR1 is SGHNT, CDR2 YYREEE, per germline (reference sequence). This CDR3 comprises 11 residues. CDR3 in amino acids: CASSSLYEQYF. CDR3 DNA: TGTGCCAGCAGCTCTCTCTACGAGCAGTACTTC.

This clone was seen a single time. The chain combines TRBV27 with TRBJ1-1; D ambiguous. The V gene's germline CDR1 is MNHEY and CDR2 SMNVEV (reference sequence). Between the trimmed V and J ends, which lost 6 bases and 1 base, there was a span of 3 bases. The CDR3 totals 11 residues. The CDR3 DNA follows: TGTGCCAGCAGCGCGAACACTGAAGCTTTCTTT. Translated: CASSANTEAFF.

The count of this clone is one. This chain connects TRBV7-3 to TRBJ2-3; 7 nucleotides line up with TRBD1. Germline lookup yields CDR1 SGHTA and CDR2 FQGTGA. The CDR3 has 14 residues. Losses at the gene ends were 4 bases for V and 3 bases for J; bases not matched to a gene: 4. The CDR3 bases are TGTGCCAGCAGCTCCGGGACAGTAACAGATACGCAGTATTTT. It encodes CASSSGTVTDTQYF. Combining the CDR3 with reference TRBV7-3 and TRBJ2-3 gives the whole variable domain GAGVSQTPSNKVTEKGKYVELRCDPISGHTALYWYRQSLGQGPEFLIYFQGTGAADDSGLPNDRFFAVRPEGSVSTLKIQRTERGDSAVYLCASSSGTVTDTQYFGPGTRLTVL.

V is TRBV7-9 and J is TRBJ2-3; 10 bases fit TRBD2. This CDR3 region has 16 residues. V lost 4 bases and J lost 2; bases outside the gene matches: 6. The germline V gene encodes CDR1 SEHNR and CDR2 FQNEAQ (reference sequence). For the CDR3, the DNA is TGTGCCAGCAGCTCGAGGACTAGCGGAGCCACAGATACGCAGTATTTT. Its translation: CASSSRTSGATDTQYF.

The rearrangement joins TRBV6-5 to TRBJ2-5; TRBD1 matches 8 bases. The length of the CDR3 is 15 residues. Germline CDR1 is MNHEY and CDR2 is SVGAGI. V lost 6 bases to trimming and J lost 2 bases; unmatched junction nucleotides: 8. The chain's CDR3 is CASSPRQGLQETQYF. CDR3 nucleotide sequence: TGTGCCAGCAGCCCGAGACAGGGGTTGCAAGAGACCCAGTACTTC.

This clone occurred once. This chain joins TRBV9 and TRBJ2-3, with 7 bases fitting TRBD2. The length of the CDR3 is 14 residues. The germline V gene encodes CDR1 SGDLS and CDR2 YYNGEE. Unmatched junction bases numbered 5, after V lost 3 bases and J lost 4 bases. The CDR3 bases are TGTGCCAGCAGCGCTTCAGGACTAGCAGATACGCAGTATTTT. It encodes CASSASGLADTQYF.

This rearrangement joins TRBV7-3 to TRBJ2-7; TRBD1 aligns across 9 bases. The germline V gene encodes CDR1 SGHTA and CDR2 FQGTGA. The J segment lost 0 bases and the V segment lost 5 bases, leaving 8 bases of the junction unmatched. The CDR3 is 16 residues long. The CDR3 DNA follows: TGTGCCAGCAGCCCAACCGGGACAGGGATCTCCTACGAGCAGTACTTC. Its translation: CASSPTGTGISYEQYF.

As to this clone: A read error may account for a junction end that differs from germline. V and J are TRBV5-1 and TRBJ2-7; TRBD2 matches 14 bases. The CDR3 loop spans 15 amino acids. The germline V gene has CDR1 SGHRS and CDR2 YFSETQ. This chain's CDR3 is CASSSGLAGGYEQYF. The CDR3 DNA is TGTGCCAGCAGCTCTGGACTAGCGGGGGGCTACGAGCAGTACTTC.

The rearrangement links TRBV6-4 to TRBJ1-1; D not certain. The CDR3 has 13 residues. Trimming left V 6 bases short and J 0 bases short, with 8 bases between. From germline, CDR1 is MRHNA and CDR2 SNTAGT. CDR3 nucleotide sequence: TGTGCCAGCAGAAGGACCGTGAACACTGAAGCTTTCTTT. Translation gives CASRRTVNTEAFF.

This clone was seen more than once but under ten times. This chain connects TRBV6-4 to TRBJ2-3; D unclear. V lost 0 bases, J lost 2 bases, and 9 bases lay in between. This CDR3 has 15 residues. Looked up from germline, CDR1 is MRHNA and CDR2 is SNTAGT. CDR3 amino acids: CASSDSDAATDTQYF. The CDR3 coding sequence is TGTGCCAGCAGTGACTCAGACGCCGCCACAGATACGCAGTATTTT.

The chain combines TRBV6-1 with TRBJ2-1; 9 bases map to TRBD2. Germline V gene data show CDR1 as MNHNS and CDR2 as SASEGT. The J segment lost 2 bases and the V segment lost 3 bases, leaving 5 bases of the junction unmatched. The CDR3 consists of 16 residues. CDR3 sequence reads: CASSDPGLAAYNEQFF. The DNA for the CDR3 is TGTGCCAGCAGTGACCCGGGACTAGCCGCCTACAATGAGCAGTTCTTC.

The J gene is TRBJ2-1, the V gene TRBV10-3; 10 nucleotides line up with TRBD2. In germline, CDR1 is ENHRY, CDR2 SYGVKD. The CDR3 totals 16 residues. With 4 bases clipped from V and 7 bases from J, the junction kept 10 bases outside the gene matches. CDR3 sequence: CAISAPTSGGANEQFF. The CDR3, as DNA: TGTGCCATCAGTGCCCCCACCAGCGGGGGGGCGAATGAGCAGTTCTTC.

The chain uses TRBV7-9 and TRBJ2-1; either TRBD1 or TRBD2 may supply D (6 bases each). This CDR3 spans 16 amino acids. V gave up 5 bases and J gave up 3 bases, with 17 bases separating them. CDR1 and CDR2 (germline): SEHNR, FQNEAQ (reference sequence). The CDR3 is CASSPGRGPSYNEQFF. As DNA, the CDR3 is TGTGCCAGCAGCCCAGGCCGGGGGCCCAGCTACAATGAGCAGTTCTTC.

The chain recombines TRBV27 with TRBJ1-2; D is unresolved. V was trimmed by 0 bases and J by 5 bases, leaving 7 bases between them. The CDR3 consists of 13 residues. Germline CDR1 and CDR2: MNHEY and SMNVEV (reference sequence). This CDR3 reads CASSLSGWYGYTF. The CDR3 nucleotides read TGTGCCAGCAGTTTATCAGGGTGGTATGGCTACACCTTC.

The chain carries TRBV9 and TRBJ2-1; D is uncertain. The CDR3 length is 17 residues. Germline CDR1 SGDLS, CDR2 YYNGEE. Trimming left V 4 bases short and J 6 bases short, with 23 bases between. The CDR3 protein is CASSLLAPALGFNEQFF. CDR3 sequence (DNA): TGTGCCAGCAGCCTTCTTGCTCCGGCCTTGGGGTTCAATGAGCAGTTCTTC.

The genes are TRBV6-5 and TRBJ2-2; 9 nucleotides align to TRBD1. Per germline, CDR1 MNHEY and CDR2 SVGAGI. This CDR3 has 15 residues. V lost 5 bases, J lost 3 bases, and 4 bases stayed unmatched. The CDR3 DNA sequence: TGTGCCAGCAGTACCGGGACAGGGTACACCGGGGAGCTGTTTTTT. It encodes CASSTGTGYTGELFF.

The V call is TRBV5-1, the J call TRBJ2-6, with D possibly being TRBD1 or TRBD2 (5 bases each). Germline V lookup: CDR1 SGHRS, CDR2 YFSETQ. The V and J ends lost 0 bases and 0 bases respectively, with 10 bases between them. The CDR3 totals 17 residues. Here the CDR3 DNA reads TGCGCCAGCAGCTTGGTTGGGGCGGGCTCTGGGGCCAACGTCCTGACTTTC. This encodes CASSLVGAGSGANVLTF.

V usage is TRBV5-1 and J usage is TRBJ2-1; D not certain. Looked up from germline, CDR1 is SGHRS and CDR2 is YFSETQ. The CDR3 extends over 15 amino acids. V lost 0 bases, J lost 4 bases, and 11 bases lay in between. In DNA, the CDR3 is TGCGCCAGCAGCTTGGTTTTGGGTTTTTACAATGAGCAGTTCTTC. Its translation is CASSLVLGFYNEQFF.

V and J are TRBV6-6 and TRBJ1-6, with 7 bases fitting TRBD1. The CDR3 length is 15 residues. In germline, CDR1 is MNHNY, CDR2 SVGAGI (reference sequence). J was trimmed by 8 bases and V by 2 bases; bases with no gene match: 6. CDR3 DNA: TGTGCCAGCAGTTACGGGACAGAGGGCGATTCACCCCTCCACTTT. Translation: CASSYGTEGDSPLHF.

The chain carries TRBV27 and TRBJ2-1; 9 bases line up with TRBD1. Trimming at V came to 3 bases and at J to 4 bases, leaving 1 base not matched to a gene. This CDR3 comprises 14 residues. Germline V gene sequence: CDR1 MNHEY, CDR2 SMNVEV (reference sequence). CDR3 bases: TGTGCCAGCAGTTTCGGGACAGGGTACAATGAGCAGTTCTTC. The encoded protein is CASSFGTGYNEQFF.

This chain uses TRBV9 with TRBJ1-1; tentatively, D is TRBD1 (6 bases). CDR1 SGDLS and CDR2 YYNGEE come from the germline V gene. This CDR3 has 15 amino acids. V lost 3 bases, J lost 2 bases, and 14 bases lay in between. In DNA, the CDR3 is TGTGCCAGCAGCGAATTACAGGGAGACAACACTGAAGCTTTCTTT. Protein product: CASSELQGDNTEAFF.

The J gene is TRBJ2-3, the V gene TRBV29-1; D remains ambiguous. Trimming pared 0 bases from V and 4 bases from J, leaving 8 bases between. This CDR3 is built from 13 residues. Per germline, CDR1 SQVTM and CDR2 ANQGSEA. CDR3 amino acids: CSVEDRGPDTQYF. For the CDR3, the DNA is TGCAGCGTTGAAGATCGCGGCCCAGATACGCAGTATTTT.

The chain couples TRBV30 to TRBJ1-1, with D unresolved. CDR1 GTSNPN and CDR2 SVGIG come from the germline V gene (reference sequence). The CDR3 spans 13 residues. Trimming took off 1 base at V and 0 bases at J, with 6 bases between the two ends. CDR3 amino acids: CAWSDAMNTEAFF. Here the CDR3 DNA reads TGTGCCTGGAGTGACGCCATGAACACTGAAGCTTTCTTT.

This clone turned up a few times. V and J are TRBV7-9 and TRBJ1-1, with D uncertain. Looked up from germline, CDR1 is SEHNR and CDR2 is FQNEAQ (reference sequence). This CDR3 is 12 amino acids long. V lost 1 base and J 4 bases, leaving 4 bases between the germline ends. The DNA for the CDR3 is TGTGCCAGCAGCTTAGGGGCCACTGAAGCTTTCTTT. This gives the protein CASSLGATEAFF.

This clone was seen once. The CDR3 DNA reads TGTGCCAGCAGCAATGGGGCGGTTGAGACCTACGAGCAGTACTTC. Translated, it gives CASSNGAVETYEQYF. The V gene is TRBV9, the J gene TRBJ2-7; tentatively, D is TRBD1 (5 bases). This CDR3 has 15 amino acids. Germline V gene lookup returns CDR1 SGDLS and CDR2 YYNGEE. V was trimmed by 4 bases and J by 2 bases, leaving 16 bases between them.

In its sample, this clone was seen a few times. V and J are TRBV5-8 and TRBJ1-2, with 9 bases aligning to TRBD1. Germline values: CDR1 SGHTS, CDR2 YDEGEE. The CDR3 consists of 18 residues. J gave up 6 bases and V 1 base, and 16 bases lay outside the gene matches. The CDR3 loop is CASSLWGGTGKIDHGYTF. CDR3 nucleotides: TGTGCCAGCAGCTTGTGGGGGGGGACAGGGAAGATTGATCATGGCTACACCTTC.

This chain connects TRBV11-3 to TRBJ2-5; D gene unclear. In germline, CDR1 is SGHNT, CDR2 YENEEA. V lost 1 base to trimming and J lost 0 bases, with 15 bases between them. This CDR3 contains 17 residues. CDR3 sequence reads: CASSLGVTGRYQETQYF. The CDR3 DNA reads TGTGCCAGCAGCTTAGGGGTCACCGGACGGTACCAAGAGACCCAGTACTTC.